This TCR beta chain is from a study of blood T cell repertoires in COVID-19. Study-level information: COVID-19 samples, acute and convalescent, were from the United States, Italy and Spain. In each case, the material was cDNA or gDNA derived from T cells, B-cell-depleted T cells, or PBMCs.

About this clone: Sequence at one end of the junction differs from germline and may be a read error.

Per the original methods: Estimated nucleated cell counts came from reference gene primer amplification. The method was immunoSEQ multiplex PCR; TCRdb's version includes in-frame clones alone and lacks a portion of them. The D gene and trimming were derived from the DNA, and the V and J assignments and clone size from that table. The repertoire holds just over 250,000 clones, with 86% as singletons. Germline V gives CDR1 LNHDA, CDR2 SQIVND (reference sequence). The CDR3 length is 17 residues. This TCR derives from a man aged 35 to 55 who had recovered from COVID-19. The sample taken for sequencing was peripheral blood. The chain carries TRBV19 and TRBJ1-2; 9 positions agree with TRBD1. As DNA, the CDR3 is TGTGCCAGCAGTATAGCCGGGACAGGGATCGGGAGGAATGGCTACACCTTC. The encoded protein is CASSIAGTGIGRNGYTF.